Below, one T cell receptor beta chain is given with its context. The table came from immunoSEQ multiplex PCR; TCRdb's copy has only in-frame clones and leaves some out. This sample has about 88,000 clones, with around 92% found just once. This record belongs to a study of technical replicates of blood from several donors. Trimming cost V 3 bases and J 4 bases; bases outside gene matches: 6. There are 17 residues in the CDR3. CDR1 is MNHEY and CDR2 is SMNVEV in the germline V gene (reference sequence). The sample consisted of T cells isolated from PBMCs. The chain uses TRBV27 and TRBJ2-3, with 14 bases matching TRBD2. The clonotype comes from a human donor in good health. The CDR3 reads CASSLFSGLAGADTQYF. In DNA, the CDR3 is TGTGCCAGCAGTTTGTTTTCGGGACTAGCGGGGGCAGATACGCAGTATTTT.